This TCR beta chain derives from a study of blood T cell repertoires in COVID-19. For the study at large: Researchers got acute and convalescent COVID-19 samples from the United States, Italy and Spain.

This CDR3 is 15 amino acids long. V gave up 3 bases and J gave up 3 bases; unmatched junction bases: 4. Germline CDR1 is LGHNT and CDR2 is FRNRAP. The age range of participants was 18 to 89 years, with residence in roughly 25 US areas. Profiled with immunoSEQ multiplex PCR; TCRdb holds only in-frame clones, not every one. Of about 330,000 clones in the sample, more than 75% are singletons; the top ten hold more than 1%. Sequences were obtained from PBMCs or T cells enriched from blood (not recorded which). The TCR was taken from a woman aged 25 to 39 who had recovered from COVID-19. This rearrangement joins TRBV12-5 to TRBJ2-7, with TRBD1 identical over 11 bases. For the CDR3, the DNA is TGTGCTAGTGGTTTAGCCGGGACAGGGGGCTACGAGCAGTACTTC. Its protein is CASGLAGTGGYEQYF.